A single T cell receptor beta chain is shown here with its context. This record belongs to a study of blood T cell repertoires in COVID-19. Overall study context: Some COVID-19 samples were acute and others convalescent; all came from the United States, Italy and Spain. PBMCs, B-cell-depleted T cells, or T cells were the source of the cDNA or gDNA that made up the material.

The V and J ends lost 7 bases and 1 base, in that order; junction bases with no gene match: 9. The germline V gene has CDR1 MDHEN and CDR2 SYDVKM. This CDR3 has 15 residues. Method: immunoSEQ multiplex PCR; TCRdb's copy keeps in-frame clones and lacks some. The sample has about 300,000 clones, more than 70% seen once. The sequenced material came from peripheral blood. The V and J genes are TRBV28 and TRBJ2-5, with 7 bases matching TRBD2. The sequence derives from a woman aged 50 to 65 with acute or convalescent COVID-19. The CDR3 DNA reads as TGTGCCAGCACCCCTGGCGGGAGAGGCCAAGAGACCCAGTACTTC. Its translation is CASTPGGRGQETQYF.